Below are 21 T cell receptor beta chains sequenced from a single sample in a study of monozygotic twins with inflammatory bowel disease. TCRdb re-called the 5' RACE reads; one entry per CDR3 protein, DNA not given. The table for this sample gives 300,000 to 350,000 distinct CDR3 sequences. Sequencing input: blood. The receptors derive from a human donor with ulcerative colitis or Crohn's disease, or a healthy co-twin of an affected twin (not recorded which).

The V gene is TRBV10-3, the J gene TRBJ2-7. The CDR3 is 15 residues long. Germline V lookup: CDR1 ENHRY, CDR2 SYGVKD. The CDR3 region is CAISERYRDSYEQYF.

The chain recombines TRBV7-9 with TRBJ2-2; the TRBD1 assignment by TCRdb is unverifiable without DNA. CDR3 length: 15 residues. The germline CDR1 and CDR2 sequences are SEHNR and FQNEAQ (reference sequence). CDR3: CASSLGQGNTGELFF. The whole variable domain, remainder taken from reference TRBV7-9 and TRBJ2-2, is DTGVSQNPRHKITKRGQNVTFRCDPISEHNRLYWYRQTLGQGPEFLTYFQNEAQLEKSRLLSDRFSAERPKGSFSTLEIQRTEQGDSAMYLCASSLGQGNTGELFFGEGSRLTVL.

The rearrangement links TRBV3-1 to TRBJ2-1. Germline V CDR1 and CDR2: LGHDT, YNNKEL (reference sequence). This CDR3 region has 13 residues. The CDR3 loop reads CASSREVAGPRFF.

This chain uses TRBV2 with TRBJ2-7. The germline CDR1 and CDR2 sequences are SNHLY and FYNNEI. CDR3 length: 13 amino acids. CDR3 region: CASRVDVPYEQYF.

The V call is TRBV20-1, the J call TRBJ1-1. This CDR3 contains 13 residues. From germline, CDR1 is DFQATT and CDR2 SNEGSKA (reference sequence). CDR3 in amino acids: CSAREGLNTEAFF.

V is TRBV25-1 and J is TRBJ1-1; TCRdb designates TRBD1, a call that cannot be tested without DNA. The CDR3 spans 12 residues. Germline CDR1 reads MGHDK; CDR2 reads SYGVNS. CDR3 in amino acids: CASGTGYSEAFF.

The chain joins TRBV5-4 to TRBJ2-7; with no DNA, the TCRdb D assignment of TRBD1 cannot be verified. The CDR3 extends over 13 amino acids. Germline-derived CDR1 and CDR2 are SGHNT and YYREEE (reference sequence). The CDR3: CASSNRGFYEQYF.

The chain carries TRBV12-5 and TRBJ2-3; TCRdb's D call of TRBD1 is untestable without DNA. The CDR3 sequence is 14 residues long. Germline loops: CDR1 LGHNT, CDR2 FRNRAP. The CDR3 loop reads CASGLSGLVDTQYF.

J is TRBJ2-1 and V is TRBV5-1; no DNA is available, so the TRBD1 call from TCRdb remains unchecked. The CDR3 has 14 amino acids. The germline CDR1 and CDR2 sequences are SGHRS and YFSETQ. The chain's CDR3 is CASSLIPGANEQFF. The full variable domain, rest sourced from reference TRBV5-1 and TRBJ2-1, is KAGVTQTPRYLIKTRGQQVTLSCSPISGHRSVSWYQQTPGQGLQFLFEYFSETQRNKGNFPGRFSGRQFSNSRSEMNVSTLELGDSALYLCASSLIPGANEQFFGPGTRLTVL.

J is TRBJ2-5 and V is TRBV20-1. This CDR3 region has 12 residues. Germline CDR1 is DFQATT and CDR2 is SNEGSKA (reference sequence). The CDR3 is CSARRQSETQYF.

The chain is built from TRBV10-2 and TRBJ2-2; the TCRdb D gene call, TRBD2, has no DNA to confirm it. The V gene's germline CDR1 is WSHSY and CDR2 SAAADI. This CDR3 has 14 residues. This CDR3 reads CASSVTSGTGELFF.

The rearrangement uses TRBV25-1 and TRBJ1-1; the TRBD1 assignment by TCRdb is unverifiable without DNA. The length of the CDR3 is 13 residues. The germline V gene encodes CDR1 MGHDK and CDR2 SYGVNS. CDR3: CASNSDPVTEAFF.

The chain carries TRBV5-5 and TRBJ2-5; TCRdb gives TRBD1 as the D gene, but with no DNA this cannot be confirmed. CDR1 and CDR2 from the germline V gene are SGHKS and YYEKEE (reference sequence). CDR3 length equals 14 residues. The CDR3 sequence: CASSRDSDKETQYF.

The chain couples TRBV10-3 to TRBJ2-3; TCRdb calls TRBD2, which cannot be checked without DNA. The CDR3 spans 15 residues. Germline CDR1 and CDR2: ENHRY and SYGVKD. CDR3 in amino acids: CAISSFAGGSDTQYF.

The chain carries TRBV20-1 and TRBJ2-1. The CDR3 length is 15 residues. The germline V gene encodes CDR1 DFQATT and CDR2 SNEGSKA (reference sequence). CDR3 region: CSARRRSSSYNEQFF.

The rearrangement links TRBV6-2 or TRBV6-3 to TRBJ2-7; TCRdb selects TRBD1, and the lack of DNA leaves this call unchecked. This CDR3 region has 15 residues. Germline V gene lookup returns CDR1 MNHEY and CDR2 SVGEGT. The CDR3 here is CASSYSGRFLSEQYF.

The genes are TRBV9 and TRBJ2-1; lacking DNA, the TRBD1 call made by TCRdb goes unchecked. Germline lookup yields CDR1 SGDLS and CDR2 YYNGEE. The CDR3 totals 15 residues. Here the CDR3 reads CASSEQGEAYNEQFF. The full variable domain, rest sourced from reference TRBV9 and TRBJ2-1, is DSGVTQTPKHLITATGQRVTLRCSPRSGDLSVYWYQQSLDQGLQFLIQYYNGEERAKGNILERFSAQQFPDLHSELNLSSLELGDSALYFCASSEQGEAYNEQFFGPGTRLTVL.

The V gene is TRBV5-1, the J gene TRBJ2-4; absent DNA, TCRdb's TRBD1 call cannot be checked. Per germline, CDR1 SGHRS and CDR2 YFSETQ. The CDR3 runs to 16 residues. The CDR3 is CASSLGTGDPKNIQYF.

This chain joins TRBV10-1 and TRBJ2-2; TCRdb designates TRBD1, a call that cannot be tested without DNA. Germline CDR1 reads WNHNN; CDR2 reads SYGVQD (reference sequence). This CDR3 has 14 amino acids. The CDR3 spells CASKQDRFTGELFF.

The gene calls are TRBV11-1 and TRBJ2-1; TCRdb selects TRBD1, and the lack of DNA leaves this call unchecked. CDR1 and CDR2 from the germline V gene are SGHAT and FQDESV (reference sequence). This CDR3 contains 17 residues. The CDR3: CASSLGDRLFLLDEQFF. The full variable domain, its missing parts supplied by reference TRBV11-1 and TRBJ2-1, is EAEVAQSPRYKITEKSQAVAFWCDPISGHATLYWYRQILGQGPELLVQFQDESVVDDSQLPKDRFSAERLKGVDSTLKIQPAELGDSAMYLCASSLGDRLFLLDEQFFGPGTRLTVL.

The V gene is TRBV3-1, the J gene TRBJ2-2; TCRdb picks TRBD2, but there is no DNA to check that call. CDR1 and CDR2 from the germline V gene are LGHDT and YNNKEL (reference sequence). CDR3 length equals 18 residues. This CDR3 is CASSQEPPWAGVTGELFF.